The rows below give T cell receptor beta chains drawn from one sample of a study of radiotherapy plus CTLA-4 blockade in lung cancer. The data were produced by immunoSEQ multiplex PCR, yet TCRdb's version contains in-frame clones alone and is incomplete. This sample yields approximately 60,000 clones, of which around 80% are seen a single time; 5% to 6.5% belongs to the top ten. The sequencing used peripheral blood, collected from a patient treated with radiotherapy plus ipilimumab. The receptors were sampled from a human donor with non-small cell lung cancer whose response to radiotherapy plus ipilimumab could not be evaluated. Both conserved end residues are part of each CDR3. The D gene is left open where the match is weak. Clone size appears in some rows only: once, few, many, or a class for an expanded clone.

TRBV5-6	TRBJ2-3	-	-	16	TGTGCCAGCAGCCCTACGGGTCCAGCGTCCGCAGATACGCAGTATTTT	CASSPTGPASADTQYF
TRBV12-5	TRBJ1-5	-	-	13	TGTGCTAGTGGTCCAGAAGTCAATCAGCCCCAGCATTTT	CASGPEVNQPQHF
TRBV9	TRBJ1-5	-	-	14	TGTGCCAGCAGCGTAGGGGGGGGAGGACAGCCCCAGCATTTT	CASSVGGGGQPQHF
TRBV10-2	TRBJ2-1	-	TRBD2	14	TGCGCCAGCAGGTTAGCGGGGGGCTACAATGAGCAGTTCTTC	CASRLAGGYNEQFF
TRBV7-8	TRBJ1-1	once	-	14	TGTGCCAGCAGCTTGGTCGACAGGAACACTGAAGCTTTCTTT	CASSLVDRNTEAFF
TRBV7-2	TRBJ2-5	-	TRBD1	15	TGTGCCAGCAGCACCTTCTCGACAGGGACAGAGACCCAGTACTTC	CASSTFSTGTETQYF
TRBV4-1	TRBJ2-7	-	TRBD1	15	TGCGCCAGCAGCCAAGCTGAAAGACAGGGCTACGAGCAGTACTTC	CASSQAERQGYEQYF
TRBV9	TRBJ1-1	-	-	15	TGTGCCAGCAGCCTCCGGGACACTATGAACACTGAAGCTTTCTTT	CASSLRDTMNTEAFF
TRBV21-1	TRBJ1-2	-	-	16	TGTGCCAGCAGCAAACCAGGGGGAGATGGGGACTATGGCTACACCTTC	CASSKPGGDGDYGYTF
TRBV18	TRBJ2-7	-	TRBD1	16	TGTGCCAGCTCACCACCGGGACAGGGGGCTGGGAACGAGCAGTACTTC	CASSPPGQGAGNEQYF
TRBV11-2	TRBJ2-5	-	-	16	TGTGCCAGCAGCTTAGGGGGCTGGCGAGCAGAAGAGACCCAGTACTTC	CASSLGGWRAEETQYF
TRBV15	TRBJ2-6	-	-	18	TGTGCCACCAGCAGACCCCGGGGGACGGGAAGGTGGGCCAACGTCCTGACTTTC	CATSRPRGTGRWANVLTF
TRBV9	TRBJ2-1	medium-sized	-	15	TGTGCCAGCACTTTAACAGGCCTTTCCTACAATGAGCAGTTCTTC	CASTLTGLSYNEQFF
TRBV9	TRBJ2-1	-	TRBD2	16	TGTGCCAGCAGCGTGGCCGGGACTAGCGGGAGGAATGAGCAGTTCTTC	CASSVAGTSGRNEQFF
TRBV2	TRBJ2-1	-	TRBD2	16	TGTGCCAGCAGTGAACAGCGGGAGCCGTTTACGAGGGAGCAGTTCTTC	CASSEQREPFTREQFF
TRBV19	TRBJ1-6	-	TRBD1	15	TGTGCCAGTAGTATAAGGGACAGGAATAATTCACCCCTCCACTTT	CASSIRDRNNSPLHF
TRBV2	TRBJ1-1	-	-	13	TGTGCCAGCAGTAGAAGGGGCGGCACTGAAGCTTTCTTT	CASSRRGGTEAFF
TRBV5-6	TRBJ2-5	-	TRBD1	14	TGTGCCAGCAGCACACCAGGGGGCGAAGAGACCCAGTACTTC	CASSTPGGEETQYF
TRBV5-1	TRBJ2-7	-	TRBD2	16	TGCGCCAGCAGCTTGGAGCCCCACGGGGGGTCCTACGAGCAGTACTTC	CASSLEPHGGSYEQYF
TRBV5-1	TRBJ2-1	-	-	15	TGCGCCAGCAGCTTCCTTTCCGGGGGAGGGGGTGAGCAGTTCTTC	CASSFLSGGGGEQFF
TRBV6-5	TRBJ1-2	few	TRBD1	16	TGTGCCAGCAGTTACCGGACAGGGGGCCGCGGCTATGGCTACACCTTC	CASSYRTGGRGYGYTF
TRBV27	TRBJ2-7	-	TRBD2	23	TGTGCCAGCAGTTTATGTTTTTTGTTGTCTAGCGGGAGGCAATATCACCAATCCTACGAGCAGTACTTC	CASSLCFLLSSGRQYHQSYEQYF
TRBV14	TRBJ1-1	-	-	13	TGTGCCAGCAGCCAAGATCGTTTCCGGGAAGCTTTCTTT	CASSQDRFREAFF
TRBV2	TRBJ1-5	once	-	15	TGTGCCAGCAGTGAATTGGGTCAGGGTACTGAACCCCAGCATTTT	CASSELGQGTEPQHF
TRBV15	TRBJ2-3	once	-	12	TGTGCCACCAGCCGAAATAGAGATACGCAGTATTTT	CATSRNRDTQYF
TRBV9	TRBJ2-7	-	-	16	TGTGCCAGCAGCGTGGGTGGAGGGACGGGTAAATCCGAGCAGTACTTC	CASSVGGGTGKSEQYF
TRBV30	TRBJ2-3	once	-	12	TGTGCCTGGAGTCCCTACACAGATACGCAGTATTTT	CAWSPYTDTQYF
TRBV7-2	TRBJ1-2	-	-	17	TGTGCCAGCAGCTTAGTACCCCCTCCCGGCAGGGGCTATGGCTACACCTTC	CASSLVPPPGRGYGYTF
TRBV19	TRBJ1-2	once	TRBD1	14	TGTGCCAGCGTCCCGGGACAGGGGGTCTATGGCTACACCTTC	CASVPGQGVYGYTF
TRBV6-1	TRBJ2-3	-	-	15	TGTGCCAGCAGTGCCCTACAGGGCACCACAGATACGCAGTATTTT	CASSALQGTTDTQYF
TRBV5-6	TRBJ2-1	-	TRBD2	16	TGTGCCAGCAGACAGACTAGCGGGGGGTTATACAATGAGCAGTTCTTC	CASRQTSGGLYNEQFF